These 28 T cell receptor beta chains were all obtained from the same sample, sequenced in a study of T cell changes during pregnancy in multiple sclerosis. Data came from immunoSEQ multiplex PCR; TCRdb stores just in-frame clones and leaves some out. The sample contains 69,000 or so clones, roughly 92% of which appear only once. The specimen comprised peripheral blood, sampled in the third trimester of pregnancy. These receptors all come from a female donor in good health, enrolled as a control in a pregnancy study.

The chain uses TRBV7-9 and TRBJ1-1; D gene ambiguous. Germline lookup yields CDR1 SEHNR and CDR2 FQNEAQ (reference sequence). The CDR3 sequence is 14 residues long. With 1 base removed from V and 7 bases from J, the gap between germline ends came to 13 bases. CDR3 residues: CASSLEVWAGEAFF. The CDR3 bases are TGTGCCAGCAGCTTAGAGGTCTGGGCCGGTGAAGCTTTCTTT.

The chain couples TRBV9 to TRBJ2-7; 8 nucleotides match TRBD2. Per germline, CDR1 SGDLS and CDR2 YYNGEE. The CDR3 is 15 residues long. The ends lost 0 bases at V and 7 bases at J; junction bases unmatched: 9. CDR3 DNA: TGTGCCAGCAGCGTAGCGTTAGCGGGAAATGGGGAGCAGTACTTC. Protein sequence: CASSVALAGNGEQYF.

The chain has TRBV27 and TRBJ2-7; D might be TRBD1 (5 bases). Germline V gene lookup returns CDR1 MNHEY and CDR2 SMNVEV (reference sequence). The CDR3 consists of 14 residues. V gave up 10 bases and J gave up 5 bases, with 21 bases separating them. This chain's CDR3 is CATRRTGTANEQYF. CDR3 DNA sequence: TGTGCCACCCGCCGAACAGGAACGGCCAACGAGCAGTACTTC.

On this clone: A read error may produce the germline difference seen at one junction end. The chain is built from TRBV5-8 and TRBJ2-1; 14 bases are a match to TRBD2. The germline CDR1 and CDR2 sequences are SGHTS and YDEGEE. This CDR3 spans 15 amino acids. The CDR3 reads CASSLGLAGDNEQFF. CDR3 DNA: TGTGCCAGCAGTTTGGGACTAGCGGGGGACAATGAGCAGTTCTTC.

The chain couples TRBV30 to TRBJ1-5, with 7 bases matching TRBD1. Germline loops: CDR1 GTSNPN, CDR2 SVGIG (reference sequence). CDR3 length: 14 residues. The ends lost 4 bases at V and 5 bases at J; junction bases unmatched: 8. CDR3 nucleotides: TGTGCCTGGAACGCGAAACAGGGGTATCAGCCCCAGCATTTT. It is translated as CAWNAKQGYQPQHF. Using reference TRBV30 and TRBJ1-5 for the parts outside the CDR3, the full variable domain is SQTIHQWPATLVQPVGSPLSLECTVEGTSNPNLYWYRQAAGRGLQLLFYSVGIGQISSEVPQNLSASRPQDRQFILSSKKLLLSDSGFYLCAWNAKQGYQPQHFGDGTRLSIL.

The CDR3 DNA reads TGTGCCAGCAGCTTGGGACTAACCTCAGATACGCAGTATTTT. It codes for CASSLGLTSDTQYF. J is TRBJ2-3 and V is TRBV7-9, with TRBD2 matching over 7 bases. Germline-derived CDR1 and CDR2 are SEHNR and FQNEAQ (reference sequence). CDR3 length: 14 residues. The J segment lost 4 bases and the V segment lost 3 bases, leaving 4 bases of the junction unmatched.

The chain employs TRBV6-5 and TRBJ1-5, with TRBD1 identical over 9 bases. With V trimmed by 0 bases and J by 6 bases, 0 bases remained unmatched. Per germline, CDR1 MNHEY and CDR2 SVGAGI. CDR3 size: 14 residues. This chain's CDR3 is CASSYSTGGQPQHF. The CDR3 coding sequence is TGTGCCAGCAGTTACTCGACAGGGGGTCAGCCCCAGCATTTT.

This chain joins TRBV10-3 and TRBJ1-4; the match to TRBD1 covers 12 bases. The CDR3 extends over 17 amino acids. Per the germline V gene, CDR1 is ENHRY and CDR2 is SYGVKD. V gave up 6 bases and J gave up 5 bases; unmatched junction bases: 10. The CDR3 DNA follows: TGTGCCATCAGCCGCACGGGACAGGGGGCGGGAAATGAAAAACTGTTTTTT. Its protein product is CAISRTGQGAGNEKLFF.

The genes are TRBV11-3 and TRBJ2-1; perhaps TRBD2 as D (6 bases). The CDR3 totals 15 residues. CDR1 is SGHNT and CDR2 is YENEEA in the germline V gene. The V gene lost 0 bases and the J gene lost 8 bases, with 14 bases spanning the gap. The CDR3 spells CASSLDGSAFYEQFF. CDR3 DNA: TGTGCCAGCAGCTTAGACGGGAGTGCGTTCTATGAGCAGTTCTTC.

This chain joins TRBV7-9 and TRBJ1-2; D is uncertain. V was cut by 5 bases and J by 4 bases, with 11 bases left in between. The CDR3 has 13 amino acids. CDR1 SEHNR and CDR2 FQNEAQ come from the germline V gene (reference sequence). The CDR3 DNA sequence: TGTGCCAGCAGCCCCACCGGGAGCTATGGCTACACCTTC. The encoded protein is CASSPTGSYGYTF.

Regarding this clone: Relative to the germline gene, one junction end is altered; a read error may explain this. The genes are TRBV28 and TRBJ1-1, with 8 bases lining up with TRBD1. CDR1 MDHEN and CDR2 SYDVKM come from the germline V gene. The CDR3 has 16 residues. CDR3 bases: TGTGCCAGCAGTTTAAGGGACAGGATCGTGAATACTGAAGCTTTCTTT. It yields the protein CASSLRDRIVNTEAFF.

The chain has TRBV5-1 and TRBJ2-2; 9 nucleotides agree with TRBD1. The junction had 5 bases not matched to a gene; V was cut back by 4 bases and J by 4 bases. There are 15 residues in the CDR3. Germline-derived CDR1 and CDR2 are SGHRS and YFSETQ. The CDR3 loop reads CASSPGQGSTGELFF. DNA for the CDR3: TGCGCCAGCAGCCCGGGACAGGGAAGCACCGGGGAGCTGTTTTTT.

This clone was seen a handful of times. CDR3 residues: CASHLQGTGELFF. The CDR3 DNA sequence: TGTGCCAGCCATCTGCAGGGCACCGGGGAGCTGTTTTTT. This chain uses TRBV7-2 with TRBJ2-2, with D possibly being TRBD1 (5 bases). Trimming removed 8 bases from V and 4 bases from J, with 11 bases in between. CDR1 is SGHTA and CDR2 is FQGNSA in the germline V gene. The CDR3 spans 13 residues.

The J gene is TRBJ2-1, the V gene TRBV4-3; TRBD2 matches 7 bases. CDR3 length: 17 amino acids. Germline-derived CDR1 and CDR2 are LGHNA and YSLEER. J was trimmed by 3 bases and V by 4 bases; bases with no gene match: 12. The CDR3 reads CASSPLRKSGNYNEQFF. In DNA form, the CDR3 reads TGCGCCAGCAGCCCGTTACGAAAAAGCGGGAACTACAATGAGCAGTTCTTC.

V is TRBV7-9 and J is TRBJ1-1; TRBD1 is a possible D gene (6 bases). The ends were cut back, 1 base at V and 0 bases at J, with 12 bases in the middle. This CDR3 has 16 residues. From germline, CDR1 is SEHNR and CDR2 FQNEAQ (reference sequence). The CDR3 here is CASSLGSDRLNTEAFF. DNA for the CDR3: TGTGCCAGCAGCTTAGGGTCGGACAGATTGAACACTGAAGCTTTCTTT.

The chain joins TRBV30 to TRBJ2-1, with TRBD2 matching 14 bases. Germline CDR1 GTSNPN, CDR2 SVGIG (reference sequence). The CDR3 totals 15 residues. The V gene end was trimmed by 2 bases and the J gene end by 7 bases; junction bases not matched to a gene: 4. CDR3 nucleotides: TGTGCCTGGAGTTCCGGGACTAGCGGGAGAAATGAGCAGTTCTTC. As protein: CAWSSGTSGRNEQFF. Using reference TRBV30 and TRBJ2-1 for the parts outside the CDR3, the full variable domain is SQTIHQWPATLVQPVGSPLSLECTVEGTSNPNLYWYRQAAGRGLQLLFYSVGIGQISSEVPQNLSASRPQDRQFILSSKKLLLSDSGFYLCAWSSGTSGRNEQFFGPGTRLTVL.

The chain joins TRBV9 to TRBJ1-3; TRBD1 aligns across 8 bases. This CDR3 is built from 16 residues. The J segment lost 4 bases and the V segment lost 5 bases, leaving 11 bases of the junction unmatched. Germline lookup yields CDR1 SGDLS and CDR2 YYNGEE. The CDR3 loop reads CASSRAGTGPGNTIYF. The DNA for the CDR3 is TGTGCCAGCAGTCGTGCGGGGACAGGACCAGGAAACACCATATATTTT.

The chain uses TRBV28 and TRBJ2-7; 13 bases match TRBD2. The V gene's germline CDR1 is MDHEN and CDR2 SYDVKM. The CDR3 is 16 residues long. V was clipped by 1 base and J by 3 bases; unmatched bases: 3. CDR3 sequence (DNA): TGTGCCAGCAGTTTATCCGGACTAGCGGGGGACTACGAGCAGTACTTC. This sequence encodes CASSLSGLAGDYEQYF.

The CDR3 spells CASSEGGTPRGEKLFF. Written as DNA, the CDR3 is TGTGCCAGCAGCGAGGGAGGGACACCCCGGGGTGAAAAACTGTTTTTT. V and J are TRBV5-4 and TRBJ1-4; D is perhaps TRBD1 (6 bases). The CDR3 runs to 16 residues. Between the trimmed V and J ends, which lost 4 bases and 7 bases, there was a span of 20 bases. Germline CDR1 is SGHNT and CDR2 is YYREEE (reference sequence).

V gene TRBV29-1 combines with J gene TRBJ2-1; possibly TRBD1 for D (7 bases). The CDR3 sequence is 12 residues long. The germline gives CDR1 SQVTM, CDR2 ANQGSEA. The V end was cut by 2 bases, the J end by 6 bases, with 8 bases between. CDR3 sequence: CSVEQGGNEQFF. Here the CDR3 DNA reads TGCAGCGTTGAACAGGGGGGCAATGAGCAGTTCTTC.

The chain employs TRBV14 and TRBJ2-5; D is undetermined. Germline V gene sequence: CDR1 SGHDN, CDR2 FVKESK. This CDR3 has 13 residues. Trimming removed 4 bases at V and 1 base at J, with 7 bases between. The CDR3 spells CASSPESQETQYF. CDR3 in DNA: TGTGCCAGCAGCCCGGAGTCCCAAGAGACCCAGTACTTC. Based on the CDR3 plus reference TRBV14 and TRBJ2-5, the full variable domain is EAGVTQFPSHSVIEKGQTVTLRCDPISGHDNLYWYRRVMGKEIKFLLHFVKESKQDESGMPNNRFLAERTGGTYSTLKVQPAELEDSGVYFCASSPESQETQYFGPGTRLLVL.

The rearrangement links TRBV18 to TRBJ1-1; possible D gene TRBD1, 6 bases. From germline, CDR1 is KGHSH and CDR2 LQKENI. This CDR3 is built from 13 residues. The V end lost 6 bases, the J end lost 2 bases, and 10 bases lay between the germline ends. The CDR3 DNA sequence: TGTGCCAGCTCCGGACAGCACAACACTGAAGCTTTCTTT. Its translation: CASSGQHNTEAFF. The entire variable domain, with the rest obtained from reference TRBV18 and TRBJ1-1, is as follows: NAGVMQNPRHLVRRRGQEARLRCSPMKGHSHVYWYRQLPEEGLKFMVYLQKENIIDESGMPKERFSAEFPKEGPSILRIQQVVRGDSAAYFCASSGQHNTEAFFGQGTRLTVV.

This CDR3 is CASSRTSGSNEQFF. In DNA, the CDR3 is TGTGCCAGCAGCCGGACTAGCGGGAGCAATGAGCAGTTCTTC. V and J are TRBV7-3 and TRBJ2-1; 13 bases map to TRBD2. Germline values: CDR1 SGHTA, CDR2 FQGTGA. V gave up 5 bases and J gave up 6 bases; unmatched junction bases: 1. The CDR3 is 14 amino acids.

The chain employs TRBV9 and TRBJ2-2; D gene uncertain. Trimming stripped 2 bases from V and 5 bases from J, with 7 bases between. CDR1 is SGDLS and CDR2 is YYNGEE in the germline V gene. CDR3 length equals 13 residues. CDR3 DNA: TGTGCCAGCAGCGTCAAACGGACCGGGGAGCTGTTTTTT. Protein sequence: CASSVKRTGELFF.

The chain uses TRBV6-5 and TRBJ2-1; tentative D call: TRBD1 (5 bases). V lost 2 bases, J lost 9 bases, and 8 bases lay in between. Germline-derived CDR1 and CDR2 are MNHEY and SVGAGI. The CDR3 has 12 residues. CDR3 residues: CASSYGRGEQFF. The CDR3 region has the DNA TGTGCCAGCAGTTACGGTAGGGGTGAGCAGTTCTTC.

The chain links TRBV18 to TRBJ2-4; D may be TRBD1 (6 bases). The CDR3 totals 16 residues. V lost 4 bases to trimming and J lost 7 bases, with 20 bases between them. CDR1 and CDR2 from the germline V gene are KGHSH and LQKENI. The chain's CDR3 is CASSLPGGGGWNIQYF. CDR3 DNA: TGTGCCAGCTCACTTCCGGGTGGGGGCGGCTGGAACATTCAGTACTTC.

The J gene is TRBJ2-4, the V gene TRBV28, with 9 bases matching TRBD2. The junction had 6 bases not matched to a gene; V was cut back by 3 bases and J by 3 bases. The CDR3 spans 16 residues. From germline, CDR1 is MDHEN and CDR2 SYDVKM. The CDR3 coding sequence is TGTGCCAGCAGTTTCCGGGTAGCGGGGGTCAAAAACATTCAGTACTTC. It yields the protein CASSFRVAGVKNIQYF.

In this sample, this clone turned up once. This chain's CDR3 is CASSEALWGQAYNEQFF. The CDR3 bases are TGTGCCAGCAGTGAAGCGCTTTGGGGACAGGCCTACAATGAGCAGTTCTTC. The chain recombines TRBV2 with TRBJ2-1; TRBD1 matches at 8 bases. Per germline, CDR1 SNHLY and CDR2 FYNNEI. Unmatched junction bases numbered 6, after V lost 0 bases and J lost 2 bases. The CDR3 contains 17 residues.